A single sample gave rise to the 8 T cell receptor beta chains below, sequenced in a study of blood T cells in healthy people across ages. A second PCR, run for about 6 to 12 cycles, used a sample-barcoded 5' primer plus a J-beta primer mix. TCRdb re-called the 5' RACE reads with MiXCR, one entry per CDR3 protein. The repertoire has over 950,000 distinct CDR3 sequences, 30% to 40% of them found once; the top ten carry roughly 13%. The material sequenced was blood. These receptors originate from a man aged 18 to 35 in good health.

This clonotype was detected a few times. The chain links TRBV9 to TRBJ2-7; 9 bases are shared with TRBD2. From germline, CDR1 is SGDLS and CDR2 YYNGEE. Unmatched junction bases numbered 4, after V lost 0 bases and J lost 0 bases. This CDR3 region has 16 residues. This chain's CDR3 is CASSVDAGGTSYEQYF. The CDR3 DNA is TGTGCCAGCAGCGTAGATGCGGGGGGGACCTCCTACGAGCAGTACTTC.

This clonotype was found a few times. V usage is TRBV12-3 or TRBV12-4 and J usage is TRBJ2-7; 10 bases are shared with TRBD1. J lost 3 bases, V lost 3 bases, and 5 bases had no gene match. This CDR3 contains 15 residues. Written as DNA, the CDR3 is TGTGCCAGCAGTTTTGGGACAGGGGATATCTACGAGCAGTACTTC. The encoded protein is CASSFGTGDIYEQYF.

This rearrangement joins TRBV5-1 to TRBJ2-1; possibly TRBD1 for D (6 bases). V lost 1 base and J lost 10, with 12 bases in between. CDR1 is SGHRS and CDR2 is YFSETQ in the germline V gene. The CDR3 consists of 13 residues. The CDR3 DNA is TGCGCCAGCAGCTTGCCCGTCGACAGGGAGCAGTTCTTC. It is translated as CASSLPVDREQFF.

Notes on this clonotype: A much larger clonotype is one base distant, so this may be a read error. The chain recombines TRBV12-3 or TRBV12-4 with TRBJ2-3; a possible D gene is TRBD2 (5 bases). This CDR3 is 13 amino acids long. The CDR3 loop is CTSSFPGADTQYF. The CDR3 region has the DNA TGTACCAGCAGTTTCCCCGGGGCAGATACGCAGTATTTT.

V usage is TRBV3-1 and J usage is TRBJ1-1; D remains ambiguous. The CDR3 extends over 14 amino acids. CDR1 is LGHDT, CDR2 YNNKEL, per germline (reference sequence). The V end was cut by 4 bases, the J end by 6 bases, with 15 bases between. The CDR3 sequence: CASSPYSEGSEAFF. The CDR3 DNA reads as TGTGCCAGCAGCCCATATTCTGAGGGCTCTGAAGCTTTCTTT.

DNA for the CDR3: TGTGCCAGCAGCTTAGGTACTAGCGGTTATAACACCGGGGAGCTGTTTTTT. It codes for CASSLGTSGYNTGELFF. V usage is TRBV11-2 and J usage is TRBJ2-2, with 8 bases matching TRBD2. The CDR3 has 17 amino acids. The germline V gene has CDR1 SGHAT and CDR2 FQNNGV. V shed 1 base, J shed 2 bases, and the junction held 6 bases outside the gene matches. Full variable domain (rest looked up from reference TRBV11-2 and TRBJ2-2): EAGVAQSPRYKIIEKRQSVAFWCNPISGHATLYWYQQILGQGPKLLIQFQNNGVVDDSQLPKDRFSAERLKGVDSTLKIQPAKLEDSAVYLCASSLGTSGYNTGELFFGEGSRLTVL.

Many counts were recorded for this clonotype. The rearrangement uses TRBV20-1 and TRBJ2-1; D might be TRBD2 (6 bases). Germline V CDR1 and CDR2: DFQATT, SNEGSKA (reference sequence). CDR3 size: 13 residues. V lost 2 bases, J lost 5 bases, and 10 bases lay in between. CDR3 nucleotide sequence: TGCAGTGCTAGATCGGCTAGCGACAATGAGCAGTTCTTC. This codes for CSARSASDNEQFF.

V and J are TRBV20-1 and TRBJ2-3; D might be TRBD1 (6 bases). The CDR3 has 15 residues. Trimming left V 5 bases short and J 2 bases short, with 17 bases between. The germline gives CDR1 DFQATT, CDR2 SNEGSKA (reference sequence). CDR3 bases: TGCAGTGCTTGGGGACACAAGATCTTCACAGATACGCAGTATTTT. Translating gives CSAWGHKIFTDTQYF.